These T cell receptor beta chains were read from a single sample in a study of PD-1 blockade in classical Hodgkin lymphoma. Libraries were prepared by immunoSEQ multiplex PCR; TCRdb keeps only in-frame clonotypes and omits some of them. The sample holds nearly 25,000 clones, 72% seen once. This specimen consisted of peripheral blood mononuclear cells (PBMCs), obtained before the fourth cycle of nivolumab. The receptors here all came from a human donor with classical Hodgkin lymphoma. The CDR3 runs from the conserved cysteine through the conserved F or W. A D gene is named only where the DNA matches it firmly. Clone size is stated in some rows and not others, as once, few, many or a class when expanded.

abundance	v_gene	len	d_gene	j_gene	CDR3aa	CDR3nt
.	TRBV28	16	.	TRBJ1-5	CASRGPGASSNQPQHF	TGTGCCAGCAGGGGTCCGGGGGCGAGTAGCAATCAGCCCCAGCATTTT
.	TRBV6-1	13	.	TRBJ2-1	CASSEERGWEQFF	TGTGCCAGCAGTGAAGAAAGGGGTTGGGAGCAGTTCTTC
.	TRBV11-2	15	.	TRBJ1-1	CASSHDNGVNTEAFF	TGTGCCAGCAGCCATGACAACGGGGTGAACACTGAAGCTTTCTTT
.	TRBV21-1	12	.	TRBJ2-1	CASRDRGREQFF	TGTGCCAGCAGAGACAGGGGGCGAGAGCAGTTCTTC
once	TRBV5-6	15	.	TRBJ1-4	CASSLWGHRFEKLFF	TGTGCCAGCAGCTTGTGGGGACATAGGTTTGAAAAACTGTTTTTT
.	TRBV28	16	.	TRBJ2-7	CASISSGRLSSYEQYF	TGTGCCAGCATATCCTCGGGACGCCTAAGCTCCTACGAGCAGTACTTC
.	TRBV6-6	15	.	TRBJ1-2	CASSYEGQLNYGYTF	TGTGCCAGCAGTTACGAAGGACAGCTTAACTATGGCTACACCTTC
medium-sized	TRBV6-6	11	.	TRBJ1-1	CASVANTEAFF	TGTGCCAGCGTGGCGAACACTGAAGCTTTCTTT
.	TRBV6-9	13	TRBD1	TRBJ1-6	CASRDRRSSPLHF	TGTGCCAGTAGGGACAGGAGAAGTTCACCCCTCCACTTT
.	TRBV16	14	.	TRBJ1-1	CASSQGWMNTEAFF	TGTGCCAGCAGCCAAGGCTGGATGAACACTGAAGCTTTCTTT
.	TRBV19	16	TRBD2	TRBJ2-5	CASSIGSGGYQETQYF	TGTGCCAGTAGTATCGGTAGCGGGGGATACCAAGAGACCCAGTACTTC
.	TRBV2	12	.	TRBJ1-2	CASRSGVGGYTF	TGTGCCAGCAGGTCAGGGGTTGGTGGCTACACCTTC
.	TRBV7-2	18	TRBD1	TRBJ1-1	CASSQNLGQGPLNTEAFF	TGTGCCAGCAGCCAAAATTTGGGACAGGGGCCCCTGAACACTGAAGCTTTCTTT
.	TRBV5-6	14	TRBD1	TRBJ1-1	CASSGGTGNTEAFF	TGTGCCAGCAGCGGAGGGACAGGGAACACTGAAGCTTTCTTT
medium-sized	TRBV5-1	13	.	TRBJ2-2	CASSLGDTGELFF	TGCGCCAGCAGCTTAGGGGACACCGGGGAGCTGTTTTTT